The 30 T cell receptor beta chains below come from one sample, sequenced in a study of tumor-infiltrating lymphocytes in primary liver carcinoma. The source of the blood RNA was unsorted whole blood, and germline DNA was extracted as well. With around 450 ng total RNA as template and a constant-region primer, TCR beta cDNA was made. Construction of TCR beta libraries relied on three successive nested multiplex PCR rounds employing slightly modified ARM-PCR. Both of the initial two PCR rounds ran for roughly 10 cycles and employed TRBV1-TRBV30 forward primers alongside a C-beta reverse primer. From the multiplex PCR reads, TCRdb called clonotypes with MiXCR, one entry per CDR3 protein. This table holds some 320,000 distinct CDR3 sequences, approximately 60% found once. The material sequenced was peripheral blood. Source of these receptors: a man in his forties with primary liver carcinoma and hepatitis B virus infection.

As for this clonotype: At one of its ends the junction is not consistent with the germline gene, which may arise from a read error. The chain recombines TRBV12-3 or TRBV12-4 with TRBJ1-1; perhaps TRBD1 as D (5 bases). The CDR3 length is 11 residues. The CDR3 coding sequence is TGTACCAGCGGCCAGGGAGCTGAAGCTTTCTTT. Translation: CTSGQGAEAFF.

The V call is TRBV29-1, the J call TRBJ2-7, with TRBD2 matching over 9 bases. The DNA matches TRBJ2-1 better at its end, which makes the J call doubtful. In germline, CDR1 is SQVTM, CDR2 ANQGSEA. The CDR3 has 18 amino acids. CDR3 sequence: CSVGMAGGPEDAWHEQFF. Written as DNA, the CDR3 is TGCAGCGTTGGGATGGCGGGAGGGCCAGAGGATGCGTGGCACGAGCAGTTCTTC.

The genes are TRBV5-6 and TRBJ2-1, with a possible D match to TRBD2 (6 bases). Deletions cut 3 bases from V and 8 bases from J, with 15 bases between. The CDR3 covers 14 residues. CDR1 is SGHDT, CDR2 YYEEEE, per germline. CDR3 in amino acids: CASSSDPSGDEQFF. CDR3 coding DNA: TGTGCCAGCAGCTCGGACCCCTCGGGAGATGAGCAGTTCTTC.

This clonotype was counted a few times. The rearrangement uses TRBV5-4 and TRBJ2-3, with TRBD2 identical over 9 bases. Trimming removed 4 bases from V and 2 bases from J; junction bases left unmatched: 8. From germline, CDR1 is SGHNT and CDR2 YYREEE (reference sequence). The CDR3 has 16 amino acids. The CDR3 here is CASSLPSGTITDTQYF. The CDR3 bases are TGTGCCAGCAGCCTGCCTAGCGGGACGATCACAGATACGCAGTATTTT.

This chain connects TRBV30 to TRBJ1-6; D is ambiguous. V was pared by 7 bases and J by 13 bases, with 17 bases between. The germline CDR1 and CDR2 sequences are GTSNPN and SVGIG (reference sequence). The CDR3 runs 12 residues. CDR3: CALTRSVDPLHF. CDR3 in DNA: TGTGCCTTGACACGCAGCGTCGATCCCCTCCACTTT.

To note about this clonotype: Relative to the germline gene, one junction end is altered; a read error may explain this. The chain carries TRBV11-2 and TRBJ2-2; perhaps TRBD2 as D (5 bases). The CDR3 length is 16 residues. CDR1 SGHAT and CDR2 FQNNGV come from the germline V gene. The CDR3 protein is CTNSLDWSGTTEELFF. The CDR3 DNA reads TGTACCAACAGCTTAGATTGGAGCGGTACTACCGAGGAGCTGTTTTTT.

This clonotype has only a few counts. The chain couples TRBV7-8 to TRBJ1-5; D gene ambiguous. This CDR3 region has 16 residues. Deletions cut 5 bases from V and 4 bases from J, with 18 bases between. The V gene's germline CDR1 is SGHVS and CDR2 FQNEAQ. The CDR3 here is CASSERGKTTNQPQHF. CDR3 nucleotides: TGTGCCAGCAGCGAGCGGGGTAAAACTACGAATCAGCCCCAGCATTTT.

With regard to this clonotype: Because it lacks the conserved phenylalanine or tryptophan at the end, this CDR3 is likely a read error. The J gene is TRBJ2-5, the V gene TRBV19, with D perhaps matching TRBD1 (6 bases). Per germline, CDR1 LNHDA and CDR2 SQIVND (reference sequence). V gave up 8 bases and J gave up 6 bases, with 13 bases separating them. The CDR3 is 12 residues long. CDR3 residues: CASRQAGKTQYL. CDR3 coding DNA: TGTGCCAGTCGACAGGCTGGGAAGACCCAGTACTTA.

This clonotype came up a few times. Germline and junction disagree at one end, which may indicate a read error. The chain links TRBV10-3 to TRBJ1-3, with D perhaps matching TRBD1 (6 bases). The germline V gene has CDR1 ENHRY and CDR2 SYGVKD. The CDR3 is made up of 13 amino acids. CDR3 nucleotide sequence: TGTGCCATCAGTGAAGGGACTTGGACAGCCCTAGATTTT. Translating gives CAISEGTWTALDF.

Notes on this clonotype: A much bigger clone sits one base away, suggesting this may be a read error. The V gene is TRBV5-5, the J gene TRBJ2-5, with D maybe TRBD2 (6 bases). The CDR3 extends over 14 amino acids. Germline CDR1 SGHKS, CDR2 YYEKEE (reference sequence). The V gene lost 7 bases and the J gene lost 9 bases, with 22 bases spanning the gap. CDR3 sequence reads: CASRAGLTNWAQYF. The DNA of the CDR3 is TGTGCCAGCCGCGCCGGACTAACGAACTGGGCCCAGTACTTC. The full variable domain, completed using reference TRBV5-5 and TRBJ2-5, is DAGVTQSPTHLIKTRGQQVTLRCSPISGHKSVSWYQQVLGQGPQFIFQYYEKEERGRGNFPDRFSARQFPNYSSELNVNALLLGDSALYLCASRAGLTNWAQYFGPGTRLLVL.

The V gene is TRBV5-5, the J gene TRBJ2-3; weak D call: TRBD1 (5 bases). The ends were cut back, 1 base at V and 2 bases at J, with 14 bases in the middle. Germline V CDR1 and CDR2: SGHKS, YYEKEE (reference sequence). The length of the CDR3 is 16 residues. The CDR3 protein is CASSLMVTDTTDTQYF. The CDR3 coding sequence is TGTGCCAGCAGCTTGATGGTGACAGATACCACAGATACGCAGTATTTT. The full variable domain, in which reference TRBV5-5 and TRBJ2-3 provide the parts outside the CDR3, is DAGVTQSPTHLIKTRGQQVTLRCSPISGHKSVSWYQQVLGQGPQFIFQYYEKEERGRGNFPDRFSARQFPNYSSELNVNALLLGDSALYLCASSLMVTDTTDTQYFGPGTRLTVL.

The rearrangement links TRBV20-1 to TRBJ2-3; TRBD1 is a possible D gene (5 bases). Germline values: CDR1 DFQATT, CDR2 SNEGSKA (reference sequence). CDR3 length: 14 amino acids. Trimming removed 1 base at V and 4 bases at J, with 12 bases between. The CDR3 sequence is CSARGRQIADTQYF. CDR3 in DNA: TGCAGTGCTAGAGGGCGACAGATCGCAGATACGCAGTATTTT.

Of note for this clonotype: Relative to the germline gene, one junction end is altered; a read error may explain this. The chain combines TRBV14 with TRBJ2-1; D is undetermined. Per germline, CDR1 SGHDN and CDR2 FVKESK. This CDR3 has 12 amino acids. The CDR3 loop is CVSSQFDNEQFF. In DNA form, the CDR3 reads TGTGTCAGCAGCCAGTTTGACAATGAGCAGTTCTTC.

This clonotype has ten or more counts. The V gene is TRBV5-1, the J gene TRBJ1-1; D remains unclear. From germline, CDR1 is SGHRS and CDR2 YFSETQ. Trimming left V 0 bases short and J 3 bases short, with 15 bases between. The CDR3 loop spans 16 amino acids. Here the CDR3 reads CASSLADGGRHTEAFF. CDR3 bases: TGCGCCAGCAGCTTGGCCGACGGAGGCAGACACACTGAAGCTTTCTTT.

This clonotype was found a few times. The chain uses TRBV30 and TRBJ1-6; D not resolved. The CDR3 spans 15 residues. V was shortened by 0 bases and J by 4 bases, with 10 bases between the two germline ends. Germline V CDR1 and CDR2: GTSNPN, SVGIG (reference sequence). Written as DNA, the CDR3 is TGTGCCTGGAGTGTGAACAGAAAATATAATTCACCCCTCCACTTT. It encodes CAWSVNRKYNSPLHF.

The table lists this clonotype with a count of one. It may be a read error: a sequence one base away is much more abundant. The gene calls are TRBV6-1 and TRBJ2-2; D is unresolved. The CDR3 length is 14 residues. Per the germline V gene, CDR1 is MNHNS and CDR2 is SASEGT. CDR3 nucleotides: TGTGCCAGGAGTGAAGCAATGGTTACCGGGGAGCTGTTTTTT. Its translation: CARSEAMVTGELFF.

The CDR3 sequence: CASSVATGTNTEAFF. The DNA for the CDR3 is TGTGCCAGCAGCGTAGCTACAGGGACGAACACTGAAGCTTTCTTT. J is TRBJ1-1 and V is TRBV9; tentative D call: TRBD1 (6 bases). This CDR3 is 15 amino acids long. The V end lost 0 bases, the J end lost 1 base, and 10 bases lay between the germline ends. Germline CDR1 reads SGDLS; CDR2 reads YYNGEE.

Comments on this clonotype: Germline is not matched at one junction end, which may reflect a read error. The chain carries TRBV15 and TRBJ2-7; 7 bases fit TRBD1. The germline CDR1 and CDR2 sequences are LNHNV and YYDKDF (reference sequence). This CDR3 has 11 residues. CDR3 in DNA: TGTGCCACTACAGGGGCCTACGAGCAGTATTTC. Translating it yields CATTGAYEQYF.

This chain links TRBV29-1 with TRBJ2-7; 9 bases line up with TRBD1. This CDR3 is 13 amino acids long. Germline CDR1 and CDR2: SQVTM and ANQGSEA. With V trimmed by 8 bases and J by 8 bases, 13 bases remained unmatched. This CDR3 reads CSLSRQGGYKQYF. The CDR3 bases are TGCAGCCTCTCCCGACAGGGGGGTTACAAGCAGTACTTC.

This clonotype occurred once. One end of the junction does not line up with germline, which may come from a read error. The chain employs TRBV29-1 and TRBJ2-1; D is unresolved. CDR3 length: 14 amino acids. CDR1 and CDR2 from the germline V gene are SQVTM and ANQGSEA. In nucleotides, the CDR3 is TGCAGCGTTGAAGATCACGGGCCTAACTATGAGCAAATCTTC. Its translation: CSVEDHGPNYEQIF.

This chain uses TRBV7-9 with TRBJ2-2; 8 bases are a match to TRBD1. CDR1 is SEHNR, CDR2 FQNEAQ, per germline (reference sequence). CDR3 size: 17 residues. J gave up 6 bases and V 7 bases, and 16 bases lay outside the gene matches. The DNA for the CDR3 is TGTGCCAGCAACTCGAGGACAGGGAAGGTGTCGGCCGGGGAGCTGTTTTTT. Protein: CASNSRTGKVSAGELFF.

Remarks on this clonotype: Since a much larger clone is just one base distant, this may be a read error. The chain employs TRBV10-3 and TRBJ1-6; no firm D call. The CDR3 length is 15 residues. Germline V CDR1 and CDR2: ENHRY, SYGVKD. CDR3 region: CATSEEGVAPSPLHF. As DNA, the CDR3 is TGTGCCACCAGTGAAGAAGGAGTGGCTCCCTCACCCCTCCACTTT.

This chain joins TRBV12-3 or TRBV12-4 and TRBJ2-1, with 8 bases aligning to TRBD2. Unmatched junction bases numbered 6, after V lost 1 base and J lost 7 bases. CDR3 size: 15 residues. The CDR3 loop reads CASSLGTSRVNEQFF. The CDR3 DNA reads TGTGCCAGCAGTTTAGGGACTAGCAGGGTTAATGAGCAGTTCTTC.

Concerning this clonotype itself: Just one base apart from a much larger clone, this may be a read error. The rearrangement joins TRBV10-3 to TRBJ2-2; possible D gene TRBD2, 5 bases. This CDR3 region has 15 residues. The germline V gene has CDR1 ENHRY and CDR2 SYGVKD. V lost 4 bases, J lost 4 bases, and 13 bases lay in between. The CDR3 is CAISASLAGTGELFF. Written as DNA, the CDR3 is TGTGCCATCAGTGCGTCCCTAGCCGGCACCGGGGAGCTGTTTTTT.

Note on this clonotype: With a much larger clone just one base away, this may be a read error. The rearrangement joins TRBV4-1 to TRBJ1-2, with D maybe TRBD1 (6 bases). The V gene's germline CDR1 is MGHRA and CDR2 YSYEKL. This CDR3 region has 16 residues. Here the CDR3 reads CTSSQFDSQGWHGYTF. In DNA, the CDR3 is TGCACCAGCAGCCAGTTCGATTCACAGGGATGGCATGGCTACACCTTC.

As for this clonotype: A clone one base away is much larger, so this may be a read error. The chain carries TRBV6-1 and TRBJ1-2; maybe TRBD1 (5 bases). In germline, CDR1 is MNHNS, CDR2 SASEGT. The CDR3 is 15 residues long. The ends were cut back, 6 bases at V and 3 bases at J, with 17 bases in the middle. DNA of the CDR3: TGTGCCAGCAGCCGCCCGGCGACAGCTGACTATGGCTACACCTTC. This codes for CASSRPATADYGYTF.

This sequence joins TRBV4-3 and TRBJ2-5, with 9 bases that match TRBD2. V lost 8 bases and J lost 4; bases outside the gene matches: 8. CDR3 length: 14 amino acids. The germline V gene encodes CDR1 LGHNA and CDR2 YSLEER. CDR3 amino acids: CASDQATSGETQYF. The CDR3 DNA reads as TGCGCCAGCGACCAAGCGACTAGCGGAGAGACCCAGTACTTC.

V usage is TRBV11-2 and J usage is TRBJ2-1; TRBD2 matches at 8 bases. Germline V gives CDR1 SGHAT, CDR2 FQNNGV. The CDR3 totals 17 residues. Unmatched junction bases numbered 10, after V lost 1 base and J lost 5 bases. The CDR3 is CASSLVVLTGGNNEQFF. In DNA, the CDR3 is TGTGCCAGCAGCTTAGTCGTTCTGACGGGAGGGAACAATGAGCAGTTCTTC.

The CDR3 spells CASSFPDLTRSEQFF. CDR3 nucleotide sequence: TGTGCCAGCAGCTTCCCGGACCTGACCAGGAGTGAGCAGTTCTTC. The V and J genes are TRBV7-9 and TRBJ2-1; the D is unclear. The CDR3 extends over 15 amino acids. Trimming cost V 3 bases and J 9 bases, with 18 bases left between them. CDR1 is SEHNR and CDR2 is FQNEAQ in the germline V gene (reference sequence).

A remark on this clonotype: A much larger clone is a single base away; this may be a read error. The V gene is TRBV6-1, the J gene TRBJ1-5; D gene ambiguous. This CDR3 has 12 amino acids. The germline CDR1 and CDR2 sequences are MNHNS and SASEGT. This chain's CDR3 is CVSKPGNQPQHF. DNA for the CDR3: TGTGTCAGCAAGCCAGGCAATCAGCCCCAGCATTTT.